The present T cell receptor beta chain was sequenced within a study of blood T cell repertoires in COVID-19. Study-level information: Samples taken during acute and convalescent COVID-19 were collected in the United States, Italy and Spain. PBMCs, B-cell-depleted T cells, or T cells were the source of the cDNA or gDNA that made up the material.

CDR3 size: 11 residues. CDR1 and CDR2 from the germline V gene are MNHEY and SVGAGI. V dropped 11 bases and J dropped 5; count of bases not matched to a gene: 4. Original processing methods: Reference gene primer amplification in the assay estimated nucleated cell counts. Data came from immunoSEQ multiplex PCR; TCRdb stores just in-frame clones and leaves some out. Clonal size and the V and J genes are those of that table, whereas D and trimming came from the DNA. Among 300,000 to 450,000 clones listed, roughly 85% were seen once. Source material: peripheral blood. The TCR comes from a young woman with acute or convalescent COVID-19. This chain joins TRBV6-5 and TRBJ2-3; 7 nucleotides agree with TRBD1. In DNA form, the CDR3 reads TGTGCCGGATCAGGGGGAGATACGCAGTATTTT. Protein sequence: CAGSGGDTQYF.